This TCR beta chain was identified in a study of shared clonotypes between healthy human individuals. Adult donors, all healthy and HIV-negative, had no recent acute infections or vaccinations. V dropped 4 bases and J dropped 5 bases, with 13 bases sitting between them. This CDR3 region has 14 residues. Germline lookup yields CDR1 SGHKS and CDR2 YYEKEE (reference sequence). This clone was counted ten times or more. Its antigen is undetermined. Study-wide points: Clonotypes that were shared across a handful of donors made up around 5% of naive CD4 clonotypes.

Assay: immunoSEQ multiplex PCR; the TCRdb copy retains only in-frame clones and omits some. The table lists more than 200,000 clones, over 50% of them singletons. Sequenced input: memory CD4+ T cells sorted from blood. Subset indicated: CD45RA-negative fraction. The origin of this receptor is a man younger than 40 in good health. V is TRBV5-5 and J is TRBJ1-5; D unclear. The CDR3 loop is CASSLGLSDQPQHF. CDR3 coding DNA: TGTGCCAGCAGCCTTGGATTGTCCGATCAGCCCCAGCATTTT.